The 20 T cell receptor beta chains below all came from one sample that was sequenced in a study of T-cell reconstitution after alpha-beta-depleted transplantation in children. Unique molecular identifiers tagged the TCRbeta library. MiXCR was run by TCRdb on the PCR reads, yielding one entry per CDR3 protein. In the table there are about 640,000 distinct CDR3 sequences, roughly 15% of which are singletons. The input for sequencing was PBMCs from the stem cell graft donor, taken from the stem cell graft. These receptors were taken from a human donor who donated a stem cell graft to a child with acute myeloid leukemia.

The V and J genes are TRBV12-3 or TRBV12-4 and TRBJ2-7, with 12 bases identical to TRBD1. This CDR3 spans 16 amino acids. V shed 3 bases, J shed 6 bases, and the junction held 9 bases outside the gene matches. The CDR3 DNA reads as TGTGCCAGCAGTTTTTGGCGTGGGACAGGGGGCGGCGAGCAGTACTTC. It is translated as CASSFWRGTGGGEQYF.

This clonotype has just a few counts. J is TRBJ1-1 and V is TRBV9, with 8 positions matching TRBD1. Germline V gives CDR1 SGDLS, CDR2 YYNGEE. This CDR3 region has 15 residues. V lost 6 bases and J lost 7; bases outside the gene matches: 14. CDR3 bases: TGTGCCAGCACCCGGGAGGACAGGGAAGAGGTTGAAGCTTTCTTT. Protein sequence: CASTREDREEVEAFF.

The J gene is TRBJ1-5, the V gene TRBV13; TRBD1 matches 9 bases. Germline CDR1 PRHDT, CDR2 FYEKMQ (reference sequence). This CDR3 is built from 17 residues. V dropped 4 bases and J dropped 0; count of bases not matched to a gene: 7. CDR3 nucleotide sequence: TGTGCCAGCAGCTCCGGACAGGGGACTTATAGCAATCAGCCCCAGCATTTT. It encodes CASSSGQGTYSNQPQHF.

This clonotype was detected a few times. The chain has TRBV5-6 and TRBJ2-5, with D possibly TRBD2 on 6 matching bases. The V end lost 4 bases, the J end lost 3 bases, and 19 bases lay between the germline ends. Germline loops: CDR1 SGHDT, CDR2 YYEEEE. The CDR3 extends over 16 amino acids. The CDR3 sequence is CASSRSGLSQKETQYF. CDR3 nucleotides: TGTGCCAGCAGCCGATCCGGACTAAGTCAAAAAGAGACCCAGTACTTC.

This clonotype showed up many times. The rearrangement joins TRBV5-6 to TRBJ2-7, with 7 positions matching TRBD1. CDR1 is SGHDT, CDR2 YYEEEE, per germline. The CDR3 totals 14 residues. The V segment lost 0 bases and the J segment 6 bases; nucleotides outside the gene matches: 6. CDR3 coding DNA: TGTGCCAGCAGCTTGGGCAGACAGGGACCCGAGCAGTACGTC. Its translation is CASSLGRQGPEQYV.

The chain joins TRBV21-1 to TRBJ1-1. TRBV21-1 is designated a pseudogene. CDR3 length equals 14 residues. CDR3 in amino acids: CASSTSDLQAEAFF. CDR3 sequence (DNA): TGTGCCAGCAGCACGTCGGACTTACAAGCTGAAGCTTTCTTT.

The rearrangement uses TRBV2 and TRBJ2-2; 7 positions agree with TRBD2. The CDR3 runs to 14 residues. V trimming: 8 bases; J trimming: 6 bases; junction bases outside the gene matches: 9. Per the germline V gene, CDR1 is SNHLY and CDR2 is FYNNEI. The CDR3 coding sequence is TGTGCCAGCGGGGAGGGGCAATCCGCCGGGGAGCTGTTTTTT. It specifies CASGEGQSAGELFF.

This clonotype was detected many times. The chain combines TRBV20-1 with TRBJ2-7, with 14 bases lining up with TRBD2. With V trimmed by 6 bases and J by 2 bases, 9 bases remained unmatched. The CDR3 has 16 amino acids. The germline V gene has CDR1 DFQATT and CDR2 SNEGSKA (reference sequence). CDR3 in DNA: TGCAGTGCAAGGACTAGCGGGGGGATCTGGACCTACGAGCAGTACGTC. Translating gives CSARTSGGIWTYEQYV.

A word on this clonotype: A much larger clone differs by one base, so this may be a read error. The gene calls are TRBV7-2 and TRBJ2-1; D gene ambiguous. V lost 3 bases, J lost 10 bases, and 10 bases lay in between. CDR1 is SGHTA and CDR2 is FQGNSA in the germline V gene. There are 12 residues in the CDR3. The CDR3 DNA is TGTGCCAGCAGCTTCCACTTGGGGGAGCAGTTCTTC. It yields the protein CASSFHLGEQFF.

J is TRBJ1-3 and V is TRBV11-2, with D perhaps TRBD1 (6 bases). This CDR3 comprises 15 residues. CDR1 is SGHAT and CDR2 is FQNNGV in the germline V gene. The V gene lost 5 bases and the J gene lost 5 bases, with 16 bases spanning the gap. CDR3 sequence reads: CASSRSDSKRNTIYF. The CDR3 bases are TGTGCCAGCAGCAGATCGGACAGCAAGCGAAACACCATATATTTT.

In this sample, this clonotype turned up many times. The CDR3 is CSATGDATNEKLFF. The CDR3 DNA follows: TGCAGTGCCACAGGGGACGCAACTAATGAAAAACTGTTTTTT. V usage is TRBV20-1 and J usage is TRBJ1-4, with 7 bases that match TRBD1. In germline, CDR1 is DFQATT, CDR2 SNEGSKA (reference sequence). J lost 0 bases, V lost 6 bases, and 4 bases had no gene match. CDR3 size: 14 residues.

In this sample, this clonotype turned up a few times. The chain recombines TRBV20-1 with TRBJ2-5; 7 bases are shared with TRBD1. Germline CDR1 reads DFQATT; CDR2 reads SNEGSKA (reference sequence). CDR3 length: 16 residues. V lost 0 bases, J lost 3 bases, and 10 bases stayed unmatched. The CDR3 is CSARDPRGDREETQYF. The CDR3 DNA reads TGCAGTGCTAGAGACCCCAGAGGAGACAGGGAAGAGACCCAGTACTTC.

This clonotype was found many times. The DNA for the CDR3 is TGCAGTGCTAGACTCCCGGGACAGGGGGTTCAGCCCCAGCATTTT. Translated: CSARLPGQGVQPQHF. The rearrangement uses TRBV20-1 and TRBJ1-5; 11 nucleotides agree with TRBD1. V lost 2 bases to trimming and J lost 6 bases; unmatched junction nucleotides: 6. Germline assignment: CDR1 DFQATT and CDR2 SNEGSKA (reference sequence). This CDR3 has 15 residues.

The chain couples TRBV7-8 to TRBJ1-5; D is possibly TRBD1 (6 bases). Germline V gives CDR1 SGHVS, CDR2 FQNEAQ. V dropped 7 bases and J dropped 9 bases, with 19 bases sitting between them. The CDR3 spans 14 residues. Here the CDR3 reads CASTLTGLPSPQHF. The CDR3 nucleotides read TGTGCCAGCACCCTCACAGGGCTCCCCTCGCCCCAGCATTTT.

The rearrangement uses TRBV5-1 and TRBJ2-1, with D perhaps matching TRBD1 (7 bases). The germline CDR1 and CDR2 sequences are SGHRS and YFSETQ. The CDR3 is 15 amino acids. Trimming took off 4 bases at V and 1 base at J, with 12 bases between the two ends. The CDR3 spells CASSAGQQSYNEQFF. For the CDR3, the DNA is TGCGCCAGCAGCGCGGGACAGCAATCCTACAATGAGCAGTTCTTC.

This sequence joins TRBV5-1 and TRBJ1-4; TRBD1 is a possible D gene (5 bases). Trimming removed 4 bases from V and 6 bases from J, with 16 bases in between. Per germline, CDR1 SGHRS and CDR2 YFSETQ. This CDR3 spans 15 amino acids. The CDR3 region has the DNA TGCGCCAGCAGCCTCATTTACGGGGGATATGAAAAACTGTTTTTT. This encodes CASSLIYGGYEKLFF.

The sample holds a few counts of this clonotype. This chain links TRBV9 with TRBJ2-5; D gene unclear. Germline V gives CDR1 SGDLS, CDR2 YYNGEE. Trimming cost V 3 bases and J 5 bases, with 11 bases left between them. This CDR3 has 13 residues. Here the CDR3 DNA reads TGTGCCAGCAGCGGGTCCGGTGGGGAGACCCAGTACTTC. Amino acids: CASSGSGGETQYF.

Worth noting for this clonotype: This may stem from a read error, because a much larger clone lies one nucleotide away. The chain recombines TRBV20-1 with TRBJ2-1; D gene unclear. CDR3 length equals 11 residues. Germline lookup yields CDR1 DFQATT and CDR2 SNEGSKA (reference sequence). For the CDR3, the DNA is TGCAGTGCTACCGGAGAATCAGTCCAGCTCTTC. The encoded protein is CSATGESVQLF.

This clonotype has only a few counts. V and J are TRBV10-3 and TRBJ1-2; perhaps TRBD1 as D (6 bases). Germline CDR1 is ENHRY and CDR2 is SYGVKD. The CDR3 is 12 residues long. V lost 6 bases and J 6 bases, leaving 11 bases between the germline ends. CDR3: CAIRGTSDGYTF. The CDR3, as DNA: TGTGCCATCAGAGGGACATCGGATGGCTACACCTTC.

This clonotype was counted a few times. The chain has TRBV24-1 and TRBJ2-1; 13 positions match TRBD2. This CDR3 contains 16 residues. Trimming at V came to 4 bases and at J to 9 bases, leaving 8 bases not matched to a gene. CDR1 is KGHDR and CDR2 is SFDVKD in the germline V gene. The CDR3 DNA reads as TGTGCCACCAGTGACTATGGGACTAGCGGGGTTAGTGAGCAGTTCTTC. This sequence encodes CATSDYGTSGVSEQFF.